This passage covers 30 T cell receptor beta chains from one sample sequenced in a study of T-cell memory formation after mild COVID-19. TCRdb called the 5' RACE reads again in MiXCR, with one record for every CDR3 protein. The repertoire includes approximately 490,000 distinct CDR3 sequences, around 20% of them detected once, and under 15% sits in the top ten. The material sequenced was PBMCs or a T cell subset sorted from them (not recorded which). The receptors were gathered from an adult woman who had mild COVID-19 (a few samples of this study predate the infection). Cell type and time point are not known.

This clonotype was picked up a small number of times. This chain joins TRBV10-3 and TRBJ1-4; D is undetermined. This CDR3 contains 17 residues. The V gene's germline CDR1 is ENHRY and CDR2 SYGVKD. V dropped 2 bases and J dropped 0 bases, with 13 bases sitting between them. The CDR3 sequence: CAISEPDGSSTNEKLFF. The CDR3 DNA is TGTGCCATCAGTGAGCCGGATGGGTCCTCAACTAATGAAAAACTGTTTTTT.

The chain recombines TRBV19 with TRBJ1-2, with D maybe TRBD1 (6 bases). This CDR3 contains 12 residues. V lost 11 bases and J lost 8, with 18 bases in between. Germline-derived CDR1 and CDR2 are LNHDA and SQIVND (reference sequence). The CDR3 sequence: CAVGTPTGGYTF. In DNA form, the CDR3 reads TGTGCCGTTGGGACACCGACGGGGGGCTACACCTTC. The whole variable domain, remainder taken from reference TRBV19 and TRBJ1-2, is DGGITQSPKYLFRKEGQNVTLSCEQNLNHDAMYWYRQDPGQGLRLIYYSQIVNDFQKGDIAEGYSVSREKKESFPLTVTSAQKNPTAFYLCAVGTPTGGYTFGSGTRLTVV.

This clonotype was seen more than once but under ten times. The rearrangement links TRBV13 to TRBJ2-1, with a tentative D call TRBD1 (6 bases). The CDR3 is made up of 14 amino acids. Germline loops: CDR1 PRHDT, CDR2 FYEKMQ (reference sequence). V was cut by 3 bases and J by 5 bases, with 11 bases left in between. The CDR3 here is CASSFQQGHNEQFF. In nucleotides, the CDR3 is TGTGCCAGCAGCTTCCAACAGGGACACAATGAGCAGTTCTTC.

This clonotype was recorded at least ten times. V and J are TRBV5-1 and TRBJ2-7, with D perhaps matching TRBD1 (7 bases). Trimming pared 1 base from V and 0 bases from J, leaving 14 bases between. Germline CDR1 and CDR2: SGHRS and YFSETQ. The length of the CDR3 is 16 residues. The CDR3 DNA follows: TGCGCCAGCAGCTTGTTTAGACAGGGAGGCTCCTACGAGCAGTACTTC. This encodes CASSLFRQGGSYEQYF.

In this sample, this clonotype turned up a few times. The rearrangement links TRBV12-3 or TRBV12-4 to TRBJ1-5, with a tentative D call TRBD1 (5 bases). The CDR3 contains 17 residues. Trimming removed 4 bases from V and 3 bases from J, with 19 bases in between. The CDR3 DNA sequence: TGTGCCAGCAGTTCGCGCGGGTCTAGAGGGGACAATCAGCCCCAGCATTTT. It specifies CASSSRGSRGDNQPQHF.

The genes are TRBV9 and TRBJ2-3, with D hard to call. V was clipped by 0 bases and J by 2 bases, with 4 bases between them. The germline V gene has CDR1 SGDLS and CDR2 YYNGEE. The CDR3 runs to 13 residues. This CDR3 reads CASSVVITDTQYF. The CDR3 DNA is TGTGCCAGCAGCGTAGTCATCACAGATACGCAGTATTTT.

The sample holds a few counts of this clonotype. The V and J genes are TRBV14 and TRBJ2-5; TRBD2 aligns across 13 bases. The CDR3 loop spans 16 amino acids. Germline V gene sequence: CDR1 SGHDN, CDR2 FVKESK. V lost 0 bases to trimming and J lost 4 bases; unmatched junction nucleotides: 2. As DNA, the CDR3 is TGTGCCAGCAGCCAAGACGGACTAGCGGGAGCAGAGACCCAGTACTTC. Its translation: CASSQDGLAGAETQYF.

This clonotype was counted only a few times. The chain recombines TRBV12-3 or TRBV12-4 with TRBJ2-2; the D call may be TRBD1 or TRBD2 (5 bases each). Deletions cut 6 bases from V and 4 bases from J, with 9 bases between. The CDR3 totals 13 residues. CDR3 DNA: TGTGCCAGCAGGGGGACCGCCACCGGGGAGCTGTTTTTT. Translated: CASRGTATGELFF.

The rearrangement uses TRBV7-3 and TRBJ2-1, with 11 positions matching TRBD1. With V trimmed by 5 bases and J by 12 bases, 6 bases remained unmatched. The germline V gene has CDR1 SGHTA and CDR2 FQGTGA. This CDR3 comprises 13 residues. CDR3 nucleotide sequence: TGTGCCAGCAGCGGGGACAGGGGGAGTGCGCAGTTCTTC. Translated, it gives CASSGDRGSAQFF.

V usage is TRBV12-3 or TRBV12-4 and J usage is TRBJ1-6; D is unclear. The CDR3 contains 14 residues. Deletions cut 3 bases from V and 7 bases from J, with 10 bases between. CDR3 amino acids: CASSFRPRNSPLHF. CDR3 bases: TGTGCCAGCAGTTTCCGGCCGAGGAATTCACCCCTCCACTTT.

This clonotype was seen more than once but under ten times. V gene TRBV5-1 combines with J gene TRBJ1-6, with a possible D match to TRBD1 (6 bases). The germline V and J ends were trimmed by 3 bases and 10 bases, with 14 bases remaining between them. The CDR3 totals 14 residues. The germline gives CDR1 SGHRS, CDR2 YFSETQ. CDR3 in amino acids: CASSWAGVRSPLHF. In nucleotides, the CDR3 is TGCGCCAGCAGCTGGGCAGGGGTAAGATCACCCCTCCACTTT.

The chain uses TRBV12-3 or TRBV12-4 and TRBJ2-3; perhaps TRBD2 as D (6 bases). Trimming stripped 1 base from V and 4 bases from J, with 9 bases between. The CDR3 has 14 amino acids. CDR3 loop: CASSLGIAADTQYF. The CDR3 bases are TGTGCCAGCAGTTTAGGAATAGCGGCAGATACGCAGTATTTT.

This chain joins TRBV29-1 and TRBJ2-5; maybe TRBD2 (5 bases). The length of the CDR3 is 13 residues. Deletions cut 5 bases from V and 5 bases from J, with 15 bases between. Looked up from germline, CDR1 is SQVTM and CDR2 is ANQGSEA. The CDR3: CSVQSHPGETQYF. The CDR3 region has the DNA TGCAGCGTTCAAAGTCACCCGGGGGAGACCCAGTACTTC.

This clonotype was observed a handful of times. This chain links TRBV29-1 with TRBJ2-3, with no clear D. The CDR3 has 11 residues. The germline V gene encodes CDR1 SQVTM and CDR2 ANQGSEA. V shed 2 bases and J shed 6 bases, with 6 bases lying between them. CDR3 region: CSVETWDTQYF. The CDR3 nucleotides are TGCAGCGTTGAAACGTGGGATACGCAGTATTTT.

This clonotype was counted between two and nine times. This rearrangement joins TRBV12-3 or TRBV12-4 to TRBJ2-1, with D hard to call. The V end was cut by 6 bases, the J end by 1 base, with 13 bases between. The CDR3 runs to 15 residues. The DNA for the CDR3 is TGTGCCAGCAGGCTCGAAGGAGCTTCCTACAATGAGCAGTTCTTC. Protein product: CASRLEGASYNEQFF.

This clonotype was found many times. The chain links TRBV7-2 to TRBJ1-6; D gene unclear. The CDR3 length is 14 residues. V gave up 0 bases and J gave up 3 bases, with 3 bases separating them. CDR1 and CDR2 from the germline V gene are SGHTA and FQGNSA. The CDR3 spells CASSLAGYNSPLHF. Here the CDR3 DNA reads TGTGCCAGCAGCTTAGCGGGCTATAATTCACCCCTCCACTTT.

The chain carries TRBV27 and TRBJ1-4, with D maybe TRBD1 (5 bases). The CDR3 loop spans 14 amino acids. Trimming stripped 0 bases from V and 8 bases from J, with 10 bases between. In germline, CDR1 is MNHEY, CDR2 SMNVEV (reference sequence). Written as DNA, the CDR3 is TGTGCCAGCAGTTTATCGGGGGTCCAGGAAAAACTGTTTTTT. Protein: CASSLSGVQEKLFF.

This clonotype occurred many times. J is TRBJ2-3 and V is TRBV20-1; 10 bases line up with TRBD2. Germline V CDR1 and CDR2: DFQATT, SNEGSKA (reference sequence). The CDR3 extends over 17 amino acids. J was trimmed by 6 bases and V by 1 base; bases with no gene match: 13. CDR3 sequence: CSARVLAGIRERDTQYF. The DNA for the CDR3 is TGCAGTGCTAGAGTACTAGCGGGAATCAGGGAAAGGGATACGCAGTATTTT.

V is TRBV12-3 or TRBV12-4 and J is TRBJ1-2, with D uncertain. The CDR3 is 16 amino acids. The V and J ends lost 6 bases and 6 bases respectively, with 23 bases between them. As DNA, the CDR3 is TGTGCCAGCAGCCCTCCGGGAGTCGGGATACTGGATGGCTACACCTTC. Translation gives CASSPPGVGILDGYTF.

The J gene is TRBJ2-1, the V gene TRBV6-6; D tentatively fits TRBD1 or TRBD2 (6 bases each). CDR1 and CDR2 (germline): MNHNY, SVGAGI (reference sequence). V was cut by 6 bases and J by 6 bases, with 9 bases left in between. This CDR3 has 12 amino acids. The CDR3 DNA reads TGTGCCAGCAGGGGGGGCGTCAATGAGCAGTTCTTC. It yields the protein CASRGGVNEQFF.

The CDR3 DNA follows: TGTGCCAGCAGCGTAGCGGCGGGAGACACCGGGGAGCTGTTTTTT. Its translation is CASSVAAGDTGELFF. J is TRBJ2-2 and V is TRBV9, with 7 nucleotides matching TRBD2. This CDR3 contains 15 residues. Germline lookup yields CDR1 SGDLS and CDR2 YYNGEE. Trimming removed 0 bases from V and 3 bases from J; junction bases left unmatched: 2.

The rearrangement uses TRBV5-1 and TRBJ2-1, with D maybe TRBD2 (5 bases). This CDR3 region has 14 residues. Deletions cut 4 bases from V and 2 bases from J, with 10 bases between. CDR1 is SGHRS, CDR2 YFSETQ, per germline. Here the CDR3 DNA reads TGCGCCAGCAGCCCAGCCGGGACCTACAATGAGCAGTTCTTC. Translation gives CASSPAGTYNEQFF.

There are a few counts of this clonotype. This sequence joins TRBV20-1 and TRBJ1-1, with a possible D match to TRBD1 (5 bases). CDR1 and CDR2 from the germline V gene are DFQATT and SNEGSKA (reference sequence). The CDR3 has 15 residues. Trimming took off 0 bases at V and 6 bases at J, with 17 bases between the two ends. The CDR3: CSARDAGRGLAEAFF. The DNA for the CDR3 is TGCAGTGCTAGAGATGCAGGAAGGGGTCTGGCTGAAGCTTTCTTT.

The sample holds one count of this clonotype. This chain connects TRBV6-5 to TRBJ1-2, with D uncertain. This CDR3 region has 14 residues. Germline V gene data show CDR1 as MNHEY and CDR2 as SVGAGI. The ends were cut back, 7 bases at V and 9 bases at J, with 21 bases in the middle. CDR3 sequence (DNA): TGTGCCAGCACTTATGGACTCTGGTCTAATCGCTACACCTTC. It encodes CASTYGLWSNRYTF.

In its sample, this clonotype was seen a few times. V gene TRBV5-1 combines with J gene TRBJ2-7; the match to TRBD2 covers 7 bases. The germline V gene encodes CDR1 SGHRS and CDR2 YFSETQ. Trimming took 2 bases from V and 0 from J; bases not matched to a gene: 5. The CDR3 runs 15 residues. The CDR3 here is CASSFGGGSSYEQYF. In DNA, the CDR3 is TGCGCCAGCAGCTTTGGCGGGGGAAGCTCCTACGAGCAGTACTTC.

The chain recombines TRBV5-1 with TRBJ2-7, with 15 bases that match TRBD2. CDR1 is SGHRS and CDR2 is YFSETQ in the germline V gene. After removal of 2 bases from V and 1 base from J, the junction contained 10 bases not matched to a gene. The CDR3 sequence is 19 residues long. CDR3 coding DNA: TGCGCCAGCAGCTTCCGGGGGACTAGCGGGAGGTCGGGGTCCTACGAGCAGTACTTC. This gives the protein CASSFRGTSGRSGSYEQYF.

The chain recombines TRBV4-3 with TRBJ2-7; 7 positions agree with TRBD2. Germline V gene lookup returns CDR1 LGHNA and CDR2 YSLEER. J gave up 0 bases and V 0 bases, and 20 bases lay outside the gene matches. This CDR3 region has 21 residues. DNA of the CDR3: TGCGCCAGCAGCCAAGATCACCCCAACCTCCTACTAGCGTCAGACTCCTACGAGCAGTACTTC. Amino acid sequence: CASSQDHPNLLLASDSYEQYF.

The CDR3 reads CASEPRTGKNTGELFF. CDR3 nucleotides: TGCGCCAGCGAACCCCGGACAGGGAAGAACACCGGGGAGCTGTTTTTT. The chain recombines TRBV5-1 with TRBJ2-2, with TRBD1 identical over 8 bases. This CDR3 has 16 amino acids. Germline V gene data show CDR1 as SGHRS and CDR2 as YFSETQ. With 7 bases clipped from V and 1 base from J, the junction kept 9 bases outside the gene matches.

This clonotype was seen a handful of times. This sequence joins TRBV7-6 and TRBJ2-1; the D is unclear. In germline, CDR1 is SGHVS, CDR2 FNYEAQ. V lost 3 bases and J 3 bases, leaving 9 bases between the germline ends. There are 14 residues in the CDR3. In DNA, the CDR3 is TGTGCCAGCAGCTTGTCCGTTTTCTACAATGAGCAGTTCTTC. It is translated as CASSLSVFYNEQFF.

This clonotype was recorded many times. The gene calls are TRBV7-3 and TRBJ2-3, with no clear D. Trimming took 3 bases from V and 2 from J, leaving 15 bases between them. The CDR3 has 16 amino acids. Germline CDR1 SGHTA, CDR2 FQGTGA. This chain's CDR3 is CASSLWGTTPTDTQYF. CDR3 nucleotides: TGTGCCAGCAGCTTGTGGGGAACTACCCCCACAGATACGCAGTATTTT.